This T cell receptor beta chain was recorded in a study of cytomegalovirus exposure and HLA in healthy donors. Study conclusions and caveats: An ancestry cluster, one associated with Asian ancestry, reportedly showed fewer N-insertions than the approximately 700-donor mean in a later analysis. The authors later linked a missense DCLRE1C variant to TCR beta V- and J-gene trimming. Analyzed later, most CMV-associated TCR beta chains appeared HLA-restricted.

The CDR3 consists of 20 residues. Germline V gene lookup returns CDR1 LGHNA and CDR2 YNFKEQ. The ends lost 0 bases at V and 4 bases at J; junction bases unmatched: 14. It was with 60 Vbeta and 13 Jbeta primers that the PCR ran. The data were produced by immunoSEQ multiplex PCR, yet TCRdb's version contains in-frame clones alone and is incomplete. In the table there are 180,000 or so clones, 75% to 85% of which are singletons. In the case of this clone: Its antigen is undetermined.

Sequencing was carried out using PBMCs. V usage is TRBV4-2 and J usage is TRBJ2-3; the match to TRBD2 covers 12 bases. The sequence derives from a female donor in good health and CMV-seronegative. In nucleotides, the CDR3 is TGTGCCAGCAGCCAAGATTACCAAACAGGACTAGCGGGATACGCAGATACGCAGTATTTT. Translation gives CASSQDYQTGLAGYADTQYF.